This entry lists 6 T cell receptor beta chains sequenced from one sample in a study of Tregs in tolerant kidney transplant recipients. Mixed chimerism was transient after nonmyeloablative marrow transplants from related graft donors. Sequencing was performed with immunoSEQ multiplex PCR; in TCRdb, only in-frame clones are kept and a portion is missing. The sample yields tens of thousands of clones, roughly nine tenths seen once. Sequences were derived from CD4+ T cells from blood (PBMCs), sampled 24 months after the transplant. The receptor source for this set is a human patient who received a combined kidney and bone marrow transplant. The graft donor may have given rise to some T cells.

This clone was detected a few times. The chain's CDR3 is CASSQDVGGTYEQYF. The CDR3 nucleotides read TGCGCCAGCAGCCAAGATGTCGGAGGGACCTACGAGCAGTACTTC. The chain recombines TRBV4-3 with TRBJ2-7; TRBD2 might be the D (6 bases). V lost 0 bases to trimming and J lost 2 bases, with 11 bases between them. Germline V gives CDR1 LGHNA, CDR2 YSLEER. CDR3 length equals 15 residues.

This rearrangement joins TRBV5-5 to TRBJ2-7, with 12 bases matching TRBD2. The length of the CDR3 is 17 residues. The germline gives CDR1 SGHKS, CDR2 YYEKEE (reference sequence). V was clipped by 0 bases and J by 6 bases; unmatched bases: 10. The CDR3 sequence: CASSLGFTSGGLAEQYF. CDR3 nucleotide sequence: TGTGCCAGCAGCTTGGGGTTCACTAGCGGGGGGTTGGCCGAGCAGTACTTC.

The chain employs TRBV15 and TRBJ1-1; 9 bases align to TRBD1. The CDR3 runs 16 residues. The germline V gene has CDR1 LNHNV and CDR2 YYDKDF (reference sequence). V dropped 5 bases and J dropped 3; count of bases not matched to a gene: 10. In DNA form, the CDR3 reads TGTGCCACCAGCGCACAGGGGGCGCGGGGGGACACTGAAGCTTTCTTT. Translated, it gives CATSAQGARGDTEAFF.

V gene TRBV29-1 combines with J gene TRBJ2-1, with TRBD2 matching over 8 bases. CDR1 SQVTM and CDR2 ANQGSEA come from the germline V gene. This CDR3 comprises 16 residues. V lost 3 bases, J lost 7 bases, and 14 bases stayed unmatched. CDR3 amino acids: CSVDGRGLVSWNEQFF. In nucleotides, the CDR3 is TGCAGCGTTGATGGAAGGGGACTAGTGAGCTGGAATGAGCAGTTCTTC.

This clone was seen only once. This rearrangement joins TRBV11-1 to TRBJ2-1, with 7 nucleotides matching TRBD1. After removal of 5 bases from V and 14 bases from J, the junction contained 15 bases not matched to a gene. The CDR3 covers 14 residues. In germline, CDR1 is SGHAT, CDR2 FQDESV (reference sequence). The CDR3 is CASSQRTGPGQKFF. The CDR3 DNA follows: TGTGCCAGCAGCCAGAGGACAGGACCGGGACAGAAGTTCTTC.

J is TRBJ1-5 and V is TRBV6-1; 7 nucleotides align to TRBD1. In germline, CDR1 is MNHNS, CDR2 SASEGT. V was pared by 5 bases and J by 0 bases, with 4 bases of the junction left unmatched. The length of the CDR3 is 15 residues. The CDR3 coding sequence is TGTGCCAGCAGTTCGCAGGGGGATAGCAATCAGCCCCAGCATTTT. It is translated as CASSSQGDSNQPQHF.